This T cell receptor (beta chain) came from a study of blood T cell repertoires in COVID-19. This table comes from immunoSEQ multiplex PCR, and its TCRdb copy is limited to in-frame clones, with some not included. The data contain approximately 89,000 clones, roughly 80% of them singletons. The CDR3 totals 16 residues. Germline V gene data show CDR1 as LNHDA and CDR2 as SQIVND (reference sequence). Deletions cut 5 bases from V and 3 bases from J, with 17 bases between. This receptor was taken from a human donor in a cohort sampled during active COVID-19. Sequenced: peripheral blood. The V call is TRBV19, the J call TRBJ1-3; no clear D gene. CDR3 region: CASSPVVRGGGNTIYF. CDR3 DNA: TGTGCCAGTAGTCCCGTCGTCCGGGGTGGTGGAAACACCATATATTTT.